Below are 13 T cell receptor beta chains sequenced from a single sample in a study of cytomegalovirus exposure and HLA in healthy donors. The PCR made use of 60 Vbeta and 13 Jbeta primers. Only in-frame clones appear in the TCRdb table, and some are missing; sequencing was by immunoSEQ multiplex PCR. The sample consists of roughly 150,000 clones, approximately 80% of them appearing once. Sequencing was performed on PBMCs. These receptors were collected from a middle-aged woman in good health and CMV-seronegative.

The genes are TRBV5-1 and TRBJ2-3, with D maybe TRBD2 (6 bases). Germline V gives CDR1 SGHRS, CDR2 YFSETQ. CDR3 length equals 15 residues. Trimming stripped 7 bases from V and 2 bases from J, with 17 bases between. The CDR3 loop is CASYYRRGSTDTQYF. The CDR3 DNA follows: TGCGCCAGCTATTACCGGCGGGGATCCACAGATACGCAGTATTTT.

The V gene is TRBV27, the J gene TRBJ1-5, with 8 bases fitting TRBD1. Per germline, CDR1 MNHEY and CDR2 SMNVEV (reference sequence). Germline trimming cut 5 bases from V and 1 base from J; bases unmatched to any gene: 10. There are 17 residues in the CDR3. In DNA, the CDR3 is TGTGCCAGCAGTCCTACAGGGGGGATCGGGAGCAATCAGCCCCAGCATTTT. This encodes CASSPTGGIGSNQPQHF.

The V and J genes are TRBV2 and TRBJ2-2; no clear D gene. From germline, CDR1 is SNHLY and CDR2 FYNNEI. Trimming removed 8 bases from V and 3 bases from J, with 13 bases in between. This CDR3 is 14 amino acids long. CDR3 sequence reads: CASGSYQDTGELFF. In DNA, the CDR3 is TGTGCCAGCGGGTCGTATCAGGACACCGGGGAGCTGTTTTTT.

This chain joins TRBV9 and TRBJ2-7; no reliable D call. Per the germline V gene, CDR1 is SGDLS and CDR2 is YYNGEE. The CDR3 runs to 15 residues. Trimming removed 0 bases from V and 0 bases from J, with 10 bases in between. The CDR3 bases are TGTGCCAGCAGCGTAGGTCCCACGAGCTCCTACGAGCAGTACTTC. It translates to CASSVGPTSSYEQYF.

This clone has more than one count but fewer than ten. The chain recombines TRBV19 with TRBJ1-5, with 11 bases lining up with TRBD1. V lost 5 bases, J lost 2 bases, and 2 bases stayed unmatched. Germline CDR1 reads LNHDA; CDR2 reads SQIVND (reference sequence). The CDR3 sequence is 15 residues long. The CDR3 reads CASSGGQGGNQPQHF. The DNA of the CDR3 is TGTGCCAGTAGTGGGGGACAGGGGGGCAATCAGCCCCAGCATTTT.

The chain is built from TRBV11-3 and TRBJ2-1, with D perhaps TRBD2 (6 bases). In germline, CDR1 is SGHNT, CDR2 YENEEA. The CDR3 covers 15 residues. The germline V and J ends were trimmed by 1 base and 12 bases, with 19 bases remaining between them. CDR3: CASSLAFRPGTVQFF. The DNA for the CDR3 is TGTGCCAGCAGCTTAGCTTTCAGACCAGGGACTGTGCAGTTCTTC.

This clone was seen a few times. This chain connects TRBV19 to TRBJ2-1; the match to TRBD1 covers 8 bases. V was clipped by 3 bases and J by 9 bases; unmatched bases: 10. Germline-derived CDR1 and CDR2 are LNHDA and SQIVND (reference sequence). CDR3 length: 15 residues. The CDR3 nucleotides read TGTGCCAGTAGTATGTCTCACTCAGGGGGCTCTGAGCAGTTCTTC. This encodes CASSMSHSGGSEQFF.

The rearrangement uses TRBV5-5 and TRBJ1-2; maybe TRBD1 (6 bases). V was pared by 0 bases and J by 2 bases, with 14 bases between. Germline V CDR1 and CDR2: SGHKS, YYEKEE (reference sequence). The CDR3 extends over 16 amino acids. The CDR3 DNA reads TGTGCCAGCAGCTTGGTCTCAGGGGCTCTCAACTATGGCTACACCTTC. Translated, it gives CASSLVSGALNYGYTF.

The chain uses TRBV14 and TRBJ2-7, with 7 bases identical to TRBD2. The CDR3 has 16 residues. V lost 0 bases to trimming and J lost 0 bases; unmatched junction nucleotides: 5. Germline values: CDR1 SGHDN, CDR2 FVKESK. The CDR3 reads CASSQDSSGNSYEQYF. The CDR3 DNA follows: TGTGCCAGCAGCCAAGATTCTAGCGGAAACTCCTACGAGCAGTACTTC.

The chain links TRBV28 to TRBJ2-5; 10 bases fit TRBD2. Germline V lookup: CDR1 MDHEN, CDR2 SYDVKM. The CDR3 sequence is 17 residues long. Trimming at V came to 9 bases and at J to 4 bases, leaving 17 bases not matched to a gene. CDR3 sequence: CASRGGGLASSLETQYF. CDR3 in DNA: TGTGCCAGTCGAGGGGGGGGACTAGCGAGCTCTCTAGAGACCCAGTACTTC. The variable domain in full, completed from reference TRBV28 and TRBJ2-5, reads DVKVTQSSRYLVKRTGEKVFLECVQDMDHENMFWYRQDPGLGLRLIYFSYDVKMKEKGDIPEGYSVSREKKERFSLILESASTNQTSMYLCASRGGGLASSLETQYFGPGTRLLVL.

The V and J genes are TRBV7-2 and TRBJ2-3; a weak D match, TRBD2 (6 bases). V lost 8 bases to trimming and J lost 4 bases, with 16 bases between them. The CDR3 loop spans 14 amino acids. Germline V gene sequence: CDR1 SGHTA, CDR2 FQGNSA. The CDR3 sequence is CASGGYGSSDTQYF. DNA for the CDR3: TGTGCCAGCGGTGGGTACGGGAGTTCAGATACGCAGTATTTT. Drawing the rest from reference TRBV7-2 and TRBJ2-3, the complete variable domain is GAGVSQSPSNKVTEKGKDVELRCDPISGHTALYWYRQSLGQGLEFLIYFQGNSAPDKSGLPSDRFSAERTGGSVSTLTIQRTQQEDSAVYLCASGGYGSSDTQYFGPGTRLTVL.

A word on this clone: Other DNA sequences in the same sample also yield this CDR3. The CDR3 region is CASSLGAGVAYNEQFF. For the CDR3, the DNA is TGTGCCAGCAGCTTGGGGGCGGGGGTAGCCTACAATGAGCAGTTCTTC. The chain recombines TRBV7-3 with TRBJ2-1; D perhaps matches TRBD2 (7 bases). Germline V gene lookup returns CDR1 SGHTA and CDR2 FQGTGA. Between the trimmed V and J ends, which lost 3 bases and 2 bases, there was a span of 14 bases. The length of the CDR3 is 16 residues.

As DNA, the CDR3 is TGCGCCAGCAGCCAATTAAGAGGAGTCAATGAGCAGTTCTTC. Protein sequence: CASSQLRGVNEQFF. The gene calls are TRBV4-3 and TRBJ2-1, with D hard to call. V was pared by 2 bases and J by 6 bases, with 11 bases between. Germline V gene lookup returns CDR1 LGHNA and CDR2 YSLEER. The CDR3 runs 14 residues.